The TCR beta chain described here comes from a study of blood T cell repertoires in COVID-19. Looking at the study overall: T cells, B-cell-depleted T cells, or PBMCs provided the cDNA or gDNA that served as material.

Original analysis: Estimation of nucleated cell counts was performed using reference gene primer amplification. Method: immunoSEQ multiplex PCR; TCRdb's copy keeps in-frame clones and lacks some. Clone size and V and J calls were adopted from that table, with D and trimming inferred from the DNA. Of some 89,000 clones in the sample, approximately 84% were seen once. Trimming removed 6 bases at V and 2 bases at J, with 16 bases between. The CDR3 sequence is 16 residues long. Germline V gene lookup returns CDR1 MNHNY and CDR2 SVGAGI (reference sequence). V gene TRBV6-6 combines with J gene TRBJ1-4; D remains ambiguous. The TCR comes from a man aged 60 to 75 with acute or convalescent COVID-19. The sample taken for sequencing was peripheral blood. CDR3: CASSSTSGWTNEKLFF. DNA for the CDR3: TGTGCCAGCAGCTCCACATCGGGTTGGACTAATGAAAAACTGTTTTTT.